This passage covers 24 T cell receptor beta chains from one sample sequenced in a study of T-cell reconstitution after alpha-beta-depleted transplantation in children. Unique molecular identifiers were built into the TCRbeta library. Using its own MiXCR run on the PCR reads, TCRdb lists one record per CDR3 protein. The data contain about 830,000 distinct CDR3 sequences, 15% to 20% of them seen just once; the ten biggest clones take up about 4.6%. The sample in question was PBMCs, mostly from graft donor cells, obtained 360 days after TCRalphabeta/CD19-depleted stem cell transplant. These receptor sequences come from a male patient between 5 and 17 years old who had a stem cell transplant for acute lymphoblastic leukemia, so the T cells may come from the graft donor.

This clonotype came up a few times. V is TRBV24-1 and J is TRBJ2-3; D perhaps matches TRBD1 (5 bases). The CDR3 sequence is 15 residues long. V was pared by 5 bases and J by 6 bases, with 17 bases between. Germline assignment: CDR1 KGHDR and CDR2 SFDVKD. CDR3 DNA sequence: TGTGCCACCAGTGGACAGACGGGCAGGCCCGATACGCAGTATTTT. Amino acids: CATSGQTGRPDTQYF.

This clonotype showed up just a few times. This sequence joins TRBV7-3 and TRBJ2-1; 9 bases agree with TRBD2. Germline-derived CDR1 and CDR2 are SGHTA and FQGTGA. J gave up 8 bases and V 2 bases, and 10 bases lay outside the gene matches. This CDR3 is built from 16 residues. The CDR3 coding sequence is TGTGCCAGCAGCTTACTGGCGGGAGGGCCTAGGGATGAGCAGTTCTTC. It specifies CASSLLAGGPRDEQFF. Filled out from reference TRBV7-3 and TRBJ2-1, the complete variable domain reads GAGVSQTPSNKVTEKGKYVELRCDPISGHTALYWYRQSLGQGPEFLIYFQGTGAADDSGLPNDRFFAVRPEGSVSTLKIQRTERGDSAVYLCASSLLAGGPRDEQFFGPGTRLTVL.

This clonotype was detected only a few times. CDR3 in amino acids: CSVRLAGGPRGLTGELFF. The CDR3 nucleotides read TGCAGCGTTCGACTAGCGGGAGGGCCGCGAGGGTTGACCGGGGAGCTGTTTTTT. This rearrangement joins TRBV29-1 to TRBJ2-2; 14 positions match TRBD2. In germline, CDR1 is SQVTM, CDR2 ANQGSEA. The CDR3 is made up of 18 amino acids. Losses at the gene ends were 5 bases for V and 5 bases for J; bases not matched to a gene: 13.

The sample holds a few counts of this clonotype. The chain uses TRBV19 and TRBJ1-2; the match to TRBD1 covers 9 bases. The germline V gene encodes CDR1 LNHDA and CDR2 SQIVND (reference sequence). This CDR3 contains 17 residues. V lost 6 bases to trimming and J lost 0 bases; unmatched junction nucleotides: 11. CDR3 in DNA: TGTGCCAGTAGCCCTTCGGACAGGGGTCCTGCTAACTATGGCTACACCTTC. This translates into CASSPSDRGPANYGYTF.

This clonotype was counted between two and nine times. V usage is TRBV29-1 and J usage is TRBJ2-1, with no clear D. V was shortened by 2 bases and J by 6 bases, with 20 bases between the two germline ends. Germline loops: CDR1 SQVTM, CDR2 ANQGSEA. The CDR3 totals 16 residues. CDR3 sequence reads: CSVELRDFLRSNEQFF. CDR3 sequence (DNA): TGCAGCGTTGAATTGCGCGACTTCTTGAGGAGCAATGAGCAGTTCTTC.

The gene calls are TRBV27 and TRBJ2-7, with a tentative D call TRBD1 (5 bases). Germline lookup yields CDR1 MNHEY and CDR2 SMNVEV (reference sequence). Trimming removed 6 bases at V and 3 bases at J, with 21 bases between. The CDR3 is made up of 16 amino acids. The CDR3 sequence is CASSPGWAFEDYEQYF. In DNA, the CDR3 is TGTGCCAGCAGCCCAGGGTGGGCATTCGAGGACTACGAGCAGTACTTC.

This clonotype was counted a few times. The chain has TRBV13 and TRBJ2-7; 10 positions match TRBD1. V trimming: 5 bases; J trimming: 2 bases; junction bases outside the gene matches: 9. The germline V gene encodes CDR1 PRHDT and CDR2 FYEKMQ (reference sequence). The CDR3 is 16 residues long. The chain's CDR3 is CASSPDGTGDPYEQYF. The CDR3, as DNA: TGTGCCAGCAGCCCGGATGGGACAGGGGACCCCTACGAGCAGTACTTC.

Many counts were recorded for this clonotype. The V and J genes are TRBV15 and TRBJ2-5; D ambiguous. The CDR3 runs to 14 residues. Trimming pared 5 bases from V and 0 bases from J, leaving 10 bases between. Per the germline V gene, CDR1 is LNHNV and CDR2 is YYDKDF (reference sequence). CDR3 residues: CATSERMYQETQYF. The CDR3, as DNA: TGTGCCACCAGCGAGAGGATGTACCAAGAGACCCAGTACTTC.

The chain couples TRBV11-2 to TRBJ2-1, with D possibly matching TRBD2 (5 bases). The V end lost 2 bases, the J end lost 10 bases, and 18 bases lay between the germline ends. CDR1 is SGHAT and CDR2 is FQNNGV in the germline V gene. The CDR3 spans 15 residues. CDR3 DNA sequence: TGTGCCAGCAGCTTATCGGGGAGAGTGACCCGGGAGCAGTTCTTC. This translates into CASSLSGRVTREQFF.

This clonotype was seen only a few times. The rearrangement uses TRBV5-1 and TRBJ2-1, with D perhaps given as TRBD1 or TRBD2 (5 bases each). Trimming removed 4 bases at V and 7 bases at J, with 18 bases between. The CDR3 extends over 15 amino acids. Germline V CDR1 and CDR2: SGHRS, YFSETQ. CDR3 nucleotides: TGCGCCAGCAGCGCCCGGGACCGCCTCGGGAATGAGCAGTTCTTC. This encodes CASSARDRLGNEQFF.

V and J are TRBV20-1 and TRBJ2-3; perhaps TRBD2 as D (6 bases). V lost 6 bases and J 7 bases, leaving 17 bases between the germline ends. The CDR3 covers 13 residues. Germline V gene data show CDR1 as DFQATT and CDR2 as SNEGSKA (reference sequence). DNA for the CDR3: TGCAGTGCGCCCCGGGACTCCGTTAATACGCAGTATTTT. The encoded protein is CSAPRDSVNTQYF.

This chain connects TRBV7-2 to TRBJ2-5; 8 bases fit TRBD2. Per the germline V gene, CDR1 is SGHTA and CDR2 is FQGNSA. The CDR3 length is 14 residues. The V gene end was trimmed by 3 bases and the J gene end by 4 bases; junction bases not matched to a gene: 4. The CDR3 coding sequence is TGTGCCAGCAGCTTCGGACTAGCATCAGAGACCCAGTACTTC. This codes for CASSFGLASETQYF.

The sample holds many counts of this clonotype. The chain employs TRBV7-2 and TRBJ2-3; tentatively, D is TRBD1 or TRBD2 (5 bases each). V lost 0 bases to trimming and J lost 4 bases, with 5 bases between them. Germline CDR1 and CDR2: SGHTA and FQGNSA. The CDR3 is 13 amino acids. The CDR3 is CASSLAGADTQYF. The CDR3 DNA sequence: TGTGCCAGCAGCTTAGCGGGGGCAGATACGCAGTATTTT.

The J gene is TRBJ2-1, the V gene TRBV4-1; a weak D match, TRBD2 (5 bases). This CDR3 has 14 amino acids. The germline V gene encodes CDR1 MGHRA and CDR2 YSYEKL. Trimming stripped 0 bases from V and 7 bases from J, with 10 bases between. The DNA of the CDR3 is TGCGCCAGCAGCCAAGATTGGAGGCGAAATGAGCAGTTCTTC. Amino acid sequence: CASSQDWRRNEQFF.

This clonotype was counted many times. The CDR3 coding sequence is TGTGCCAGCCCAATCACCGGGGAGCTGTTTTTT. Translated: CASPITGELFF. The V and J genes are TRBV6-4 and TRBJ2-2; no clear D. Germline CDR1 and CDR2: MRHNA and SNTAGT. The CDR3 length is 11 residues. V lost 8 bases to trimming and J lost 4 bases, with 5 bases between them.

The table lists this clonotype with a few counts. The chain recombines TRBV7-7 with TRBJ2-1; D gene uncertain. Trimming shortened V by 1 base and J by 2 bases, and 9 bases separated the two germline ends. In germline, CDR1 is SSHAT, CDR2 FNYEAQ (reference sequence). The CDR3 spans 15 residues. CDR3 protein: CASSLENLPYNEQFF. CDR3 nucleotides: TGTGCCAGCAGCTTAGAAAACTTGCCCTACAATGAGCAGTTCTTC.

The rearrangement joins TRBV7-9 to TRBJ2-2; TRBD1 matches 7 bases. From germline, CDR1 is SEHNR and CDR2 FQNEAQ (reference sequence). The CDR3 contains 14 residues. V shed 10 bases, J shed 0 bases, and the junction held 5 bases outside the gene matches. The CDR3 is CATGQAANTGELFF. CDR3 bases: TGTGCCACCGGACAGGCCGCGAACACCGGGGAGCTGTTTTTT.

V is TRBV5-1 and J is TRBJ2-6, with TRBD1 as a possible D gene (6 bases). Germline V gene lookup returns CDR1 SGHRS and CDR2 YFSETQ. Trimming stripped 2 bases from V and 2 bases from J, with 14 bases between. The CDR3 runs to 17 residues. The CDR3 DNA is TGCGCCAGCAGCTTCGACAGGTTCATCGCTGGGGCCAACGTCCTGACTTTC. Its translation is CASSFDRFIAGANVLTF.

The V call is TRBV23-1, the J call TRBJ2-7; D is possibly TRBD1 or TRBD2 (6 bases each). TRBV23-1 belongs to the ORF category, with a function that is uncertain. V was shortened by 2 bases and J by 2 bases, with 25 bases between the two germline ends. The CDR3 is 19 residues long. Here the CDR3 DNA reads TGCGCCAGCAGTCAAGGGCCAAAAAATTGGGGGGCCCTCACCTACGAGCAGTACTTC. Its protein product is CASSQGPKNWGALTYEQYF.

V and J are TRBV14 and TRBJ2-7; possibly TRBD1 or TRBD2 for D (5 bases each). CDR1 and CDR2 (germline): SGHDN, FVKESK. The CDR3 sequence is 15 residues long. Trimming pared 0 bases from V and 3 bases from J, leaving 12 bases between. DNA of the CDR3: TGTGCCAGCAGCCAAGATTACGGGGCAGGCTACGAGCAGTACTTC. Its translation is CASSQDYGAGYEQYF.

This clonotype was seen once. The CDR3 does not end in the conserved phenylalanine or tryptophan, so this is likely a read error. It is unclear where the CDR3 begins or ends on the DNA, so no DNA is shown, and the CDR3 is as TCRdb lists it. The genes are TRBV12-3 or TRBV12-4 and TRBJ1-1; TRBD1, the table's D call, was not compared with the DNA. Including both end residues, the CDR3 is 13 amino acids long. This CDR3 is CASSLLHTGGVTY.

The V gene is TRBV9, the J gene TRBJ2-3; D is undetermined. Germline V gene sequence: CDR1 SGDLS, CDR2 YYNGEE. The CDR3 consists of 14 residues. Trimming took 1 base from V and 4 from J, leaving 10 bases between them. CDR3 region: CASSVRRNADTQYF. The CDR3 DNA reads as TGTGCCAGCAGCGTACGGCGCAACGCAGATACGCAGTATTTT.

This clonotype was observed a few times. As DNA, the CDR3 is TGCGCCAGCAGCTTGGCCGGGACAGGGGGCTCTGGGGCCAACGTCCTGACTTTC. Its protein is CASSLAGTGGSGANVLTF. J is TRBJ2-6 and V is TRBV5-1, with 11 bases fitting TRBD1. The CDR3 covers 18 residues. V dropped 0 bases and J dropped 0; count of bases not matched to a gene: 2. Germline lookup yields CDR1 SGHRS and CDR2 YFSETQ.

The chain carries TRBV10-1 and TRBJ2-5; either TRBD1 or TRBD2 may fit D (5 bases each). CDR1 WNHNN and CDR2 SYGVQD come from the germline V gene (reference sequence). The V and J ends lost 1 base and 4 bases respectively, with 7 bases between them. The CDR3 extends over 13 amino acids. CDR3 sequence reads: CASSEWGRETQYF. DNA for the CDR3: TGCGCCAGCAGTGAGTGGGGACGAGAGACCCAGTACTTC.